This T cell receptor beta chain was retrieved from a study of human T cells and chemical hapten exposure. Overall study context: Subjects had 2% DPC placed on around 2 cm by around 2 cm of upper inner arm skin for sensitization. Patients, a majority of them female, were diagnosed with alopecia areata, totalis or universalis.

TCRdb reprocessed the RACE reads with MiXCR, giving one entry per CDR3 protein. The sample lists fewer than 70,000 distinct CDR3 sequences; about 6.7% were seen once. Time point given: pre-sensitization, week 0. Treatment: therapeutic diphenylcyclopropenone sensitization with weekly scalp DPC. Extraction yielded total RNA from whole blood (unfractionated). This clonotype was picked up many times. Its cognate antigen is unknown. Broader study findings: TCRs above 1 in 1000 frequency stayed constant with DPC sensitization.

The ends were cut back, 5 bases at V and 0 bases at J, with 11 bases in the middle. The CDR3 is 15 residues long. Per the germline V gene, CDR1 is MNHEY and CDR2 is SMNVEV (reference sequence). The TCR sequence derives from a woman in her twenties or thirties with alopecia areata. Some clones in this sample may be carry-over from other donors' samples. The source material was whole blood, sampled in connection with sensitization to the hapten diphenylcyclopropenone (DPC). The rearrangement joins TRBV27 to TRBJ1-5; D ambiguous. As DNA, the CDR3 is TGTGCCAGCAGTCTCACTTCCTATAGCAATCAGCCCCAGCATTTT. Its translation: CASSLTSYSNQPQHF.